This TCR beta chain was documented in a study of neurological immune-mediated disorders. Study-wide findings and caveats: Across subjects, expanded clones had no CDR3 amino acid sequences in common, pointing to private repertoires in all groups. Healthy controls had more TCR clonal expansion than multiple sclerosis, which showed the least, whereas HTLV-1-associated myelopathy showed the most.

Germline values: CDR1 SGHRS, CDR2 YFSETQ. V was cut by 4 bases and J by 4 bases, with 15 bases left in between. This CDR3 has 14 amino acids. At least ten counts were recorded for this clonotype. Its antigen is not known. The sorted libraries were prepared using about a million CD4+ or CD8+ T cells that had themselves been sorted. With 10-nucleotide random UMIs, 5'RACE was used to make the cDNA. TCRdb re-called the 5' RACE reads through MiXCR, storing one row per CDR3 protein. The sample has 35,000 to 55,000 distinct CDR3 sequences; about 6.3% are singletons. The receptor's source is a woman aged 35 to 49 in good health. The sample consisted of CD4+ T cells from blood. V is TRBV5-1 and J is TRBJ2-7, with D perhaps matching TRBD2 (5 bases). CDR3 in DNA: TGCGCCAGCAGCGGACTCGGCCGGGTTTACGAGCAGTACTTC. It encodes CASSGLGRVYEQYF.